The table lists the clone carrying this T cell receptor (beta chain) with many counts. The record originates from a study of T-cell memory formation after mild COVID-19. V shed 3 bases and J 3 bases; nucleotides not matched to a gene: 4. The CDR3 spans 15 residues. The germline V gene has CDR1 MGHDK and CDR2 SYGVNS. TCRdb redid the calling of the 5' RACE reads with MiXCR, one entry per CDR3 protein. This sample has around 34,000 distinct CDR3 sequences; about 7.7% occur once, and the top ten carry under 30%. The genes are TRBV25-1 and TRBJ2-5, with 10 bases aligning to TRBD2. The sequenced sample consisted of PBMCs or a T cell subset sorted from them (not recorded which). This receptor was taken from a man aged 18 to 35 who had mild COVID-19 (a few samples of this study predate the infection). Cell type and time point are not known. The CDR3 is CASSDSSGGEETQYF. The CDR3 DNA follows: TGTGCCAGCAGTGACTCCAGCGGGGGGGAAGAGACCCAGTACTTC.